This TCR beta chain appears in the sequencing data of a study of shared clonotypes between healthy human individuals. The CDR3 is 15 residues long. With 1 base clipped from V and 1 base from J, the junction kept 4 bases outside the gene matches. Looked up from germline, CDR1 is GTSNPN and CDR2 is SVGIG (reference sequence). Method: immunoSEQ multiplex PCR; TCRdb's copy keeps in-frame clones and lacks some. Of some 2.4 million clones listed, over 85% were seen once; the top ten hold 0.36%. This chain links TRBV30 with TRBJ2-1; TRBD2 aligns across 7 bases. The sequenced sample was naive CD4+ T cells from PBMCs. Subset given: CD45RA+ positively selected. The source of this sequence is a man aged 18 to 35 in good health. Some clones in this sample may be carry-over from other donors' samples. This CDR3 is CAWSGTRKSYNEQFF. CDR3 bases: TGTGCCTGGAGTGGGACTAGGAAGTCCTACAATGAGCAGTTCTTC.